This paragraph reports one T cell receptor (beta chain). These gene names are mouse names. The data were produced by immunoSEQ multiplex PCR, yet TCRdb's version contains in-frame clones alone and is incomplete. The sample holds around 6,100 clones; roughly 45% are singletons and the top ten take 2% to 2.5%. This sample is drawn from a study of tissue T cells after allogeneic stem cell transplantation. As to time point: mouse harvest day 7 after allogeneic transplant. The graft held 10^6 splenic CD5+ T cells and 10^7 T-cell-depleted bone marrow cells. Tissues came from B6→BALB/c major-mismatch GVHD mice at day 7 or 14. The sample consisted of skin. The sequence came from a female BALB/c mouse given C57BL/6 T cells with graft-versus-host disease after an allogeneic hematopoietic cell transplant.

CDR3 DNA, as far as it was read: TGTGCCAGCGGTTGGACTGGGGGAGTGTATAACTATGCTGAGCAGTTC. Translation: CASGWTGGVYNYAEQF. The whole CDR3 is CASGWTGGVYNYAEQFF. V gene TRBV13-2 combines with J gene TRBJ2-1, with TRBD2 matching over 10 bases. The read stops 1 residue short of the end of the CDR3; the missing end is completed from the germline J gene. The CDR3 extends over 17 amino acids. From germline, CDR1 is NNHNN and CDR2 SYGAGS (reference sequence). The V segment lost 4 bases and the J segment 0 bases; nucleotides outside the gene matches: 7.